The clone carrying this T cell receptor beta chain was counted a single time. Its antigen remains unidentified. The source of the sample is a study of shared clonotypes between healthy human individuals. CD8 cells classed as naive were CD45RO-negative and positively selected for CCR7, excluding terminally differentiated effector memory CD45RA+ cells. The V gene lost 7 bases and the J gene lost 1 base, with 11 bases spanning the gap. The CDR3 is 13 amino acids. Germline V lookup: CDR1 LNHDA, CDR2 SQIVND (reference sequence). Authors' analysis steps: There were no quality scores in the junction-only immunoSEQ sequences, so filtering differed. Sequencing used immunoSEQ multiplex PCR; TCRdb keeps in-frame clones, though not all of them. The V and J calls and clone size are taken from that table; D and trimming were inferred from the DNA. Of millions of clones in the sample, about 95% were seen once. Notes on the study in general: Non-shared clonotypes had lower generation probabilities than clonotypes shared by all four sorted-subset donors. Larger estimated richness was generally seen in naive subsets than in memory subsets.

Sequencing input: naive CD8+ T cells sorted from blood. This sequence joins TRBV19 and TRBJ2-7, with D unclear. This TCR derives from a man aged 18 to 29 in good health. CDR3 nucleotide sequence: TGTGCCAGTAACCCCGGAATGTCCTACGAGCAGTACTTC. It codes for CASNPGMSYEQYF.